These T cell receptor beta chains were read from a single sample in a study of CXCR3-negative and CXCR3-positive naive CD8 T cells. TCRdb reprocessed the 5' RACE reads and reports one entry per CDR3 protein, with no DNA. Its clone listing holds about 140,000 distinct CDR3 sequences. Specimen: naive CXCR3+ CD8+ T cells from blood. Every receptor here comes from a human donor in good health. Some clones in this sample may be carry-over from other donors' samples. Both conserved end residues are part of each CDR3.

v_gene: TRBV28
j_gene: TRBJ2-3
CDR3aa: CASSLYSGGRTRDTQYF

v_gene: TRBV4-1
j_gene: TRBJ2-5
CDR3aa: CASSQAQGTGGGETQYF

v_gene: TRBV29-1
j_gene: TRBJ2-2
CDR3aa: CSVWGLRGELFF

v_gene: TRBV10-1
j_gene: TRBJ2-1
CDR3aa: CASSEASGVGEQFF

v_gene: TRBV7-9
j_gene: TRBJ1-2
CDR3aa: CASTLEGHGYTF

v_gene: TRBV3-1
j_gene: TRBJ2-7
CDR3aa: CASSPRTTLREQYF

v_gene: TRBV28
j_gene: TRBJ2-7
CDR3aa: CASTNARGWYEQYF

v_gene: TRBV19
j_gene: TRBJ2-7
CDR3aa: CASSMGLSYEQYF

v_gene: TRBV4-3
j_gene: TRBJ1-1
CDR3aa: CASSAGVRNGHTEAFF

v_gene: TRBV28
j_gene: TRBJ2-7
CDR3aa: CASSFTSYEQYF

v_gene: TRBV3-1
j_gene: TRBJ2-3
CDR3aa: CASSRPLAGDTDTQYF

v_gene: TRBV2
j_gene: TRBJ2-5
CDR3aa: CASDPGLRKETQYF

v_gene: TRBV5-5
j_gene: TRBJ1-2
CDR3aa: CASSSLRGSIEGYTF

v_gene: TRBV7-2
j_gene: TRBJ1-1
CDR3aa: CASSHLTMGVHTEAFF

v_gene: TRBV7-6
j_gene: TRBJ1-5
CDR3aa: CASSAGPAKYSNQPQHF

v_gene: TRBV6-5
j_gene: TRBJ2-5
CDR3aa: CASSYSFGALGETQYF

v_gene: TRBV28
j_gene: TRBJ2-1
CDR3aa: CASSGLGNEQFF

v_gene: TRBV4-3
j_gene: TRBJ2-7
CDR3aa: CASSASSGGSYEQYF

v_gene: TRBV29-1
j_gene: TRBJ2-7
CDR3aa: CSVLDRGSPEQYF

v_gene: TRBV10-3
j_gene: TRBJ2-3
CDR3aa: CAISETPGADPTHTQYF

v_gene: TRBV12-3/TRBV12-4
j_gene: TRBJ1-1
CDR3aa: CASSWSSEAFF

v_gene: TRBV5-6
j_gene: TRBJ2-1
CDR3aa: CASSQTGRSYNEQFF

v_gene: TRBV7-9
j_gene: TRBJ1-1
CDR3aa: CASSLDLGMNTEAFF

v_gene: TRBV12-3/TRBV12-4
j_gene: TRBJ1-1
CDR3aa: CASRRDRTSEAFF

v_gene: TRBV7-6
j_gene: TRBJ2-7
CDR3aa: CASSLAAFEGWYEQYF

v_gene: TRBV5-1
j_gene: TRBJ2-7
CDR3aa: CASSFWGEQYF

v_gene: TRBV29-1
j_gene: TRBJ2-7
CDR3aa: CSVRAPYKSYEQYF

v_gene: TRBV4-1
j_gene: TRBJ2-3
CDR3aa: CASSQDEGTDTQYF

v_gene: TRBV6-5
j_gene: TRBJ2-2
CDR3aa: CASSYSSTGELFF

v_gene: TRBV6-2/TRBV6-3
j_gene: TRBJ2-2
CDR3aa: CASSFGPPGAGELFF

v_gene: TRBV14
j_gene: TRBJ2-5
CDR3aa: CASSRTEPGTRRTQYF

v_gene: TRBV4-1
j_gene: TRBJ2-7
CDR3aa: CASSQGTGVWYEQYF

v_gene: TRBV9
j_gene: TRBJ2-7
CDR3aa: CASSVELTGYEQYF